One and the same sample provided the 18 T cell receptor beta chains below, sequenced in a study of vaccination effects on CD4 cells after COVID-19. Their antigens remain unidentified. Before sequencing took place, the ViraFEST assay used viral peptide pools to expand antigen-specific CD4+ T cells. The culture ran for around nine days, and then CD4+ T cells were isolated. None of the vaccinated had previously contracted SARS-CoV-2, and their nucleocapsid antibodies tested negative. Measured with immunoSEQ multiplex PCR; TCRdb has only the in-frame clones, and not every one. The table records 78,000 or so clones, 78% of them present only once. The sequences come from CD4+ T cells from PBMCs cultured with SARS-CoV-2 spike peptides, collected before COVID-19 vaccination. The receptors shown here come from a human donor who received a COVID-19 vaccine.

V gene TRBV7-3 combines with J gene TRBJ2-3, with 7 positions matching TRBD2. There are 16 residues in the CDR3. V trimming: 5 bases; J trimming: 1 base; junction bases outside the gene matches: 9. Germline V lookup: CDR1 SGHTA, CDR2 FQGTGA. The CDR3 nucleotides are TGTGCCAGCAGCCGCTTGCCCGCGGGGGGCACAGATACGCAGTATTTT. Translation gives CASSRLPAGGTDTQYF. The variable domain in full, with the rest retrieved from reference TRBV7-3 and TRBJ2-3, is GAGVSQTPSNKVTEKGKYVELRCDPISGHTALYWYRQSLGQGPEFLIYFQGTGAADDSGLPNDRFFAVRPEGSVSTLKIQRTERGDSAVYLCASSRLPAGGTDTQYFGPGTRLTVL.

The chain couples TRBV7-2 to TRBJ2-7; D is uncertain. The germline V gene has CDR1 SGHTA and CDR2 FQGNSA. The CDR3 totals 13 residues. The V and J ends lost 3 bases and 2 bases respectively, with 8 bases between them. The DNA of the CDR3 is TGTGCCAGCAGCTTTACCCCAGCCTACGAGCAGTACGTC. The encoded protein is CASSFTPAYEQYV.

V gene TRBV12-5 combines with J gene TRBJ1-1; 10 nucleotides align to TRBD1. Germline CDR1 reads LGHNT; CDR2 reads FRNRAP. Unmatched junction bases numbered 4, after V lost 6 bases and J lost 0 bases. The CDR3 is made up of 15 amino acids. The CDR3 DNA reads as TGTGCTAGTGGGGGACAGGGGCCCTTGAACACTGAAGCTTTCTTT. Protein: CASGGQGPLNTEAFF.

V and J are TRBV5-4 and TRBJ2-6; TRBD2 matches 14 bases. CDR1 and CDR2 from the germline V gene are SGHNT and YYREEE (reference sequence). The CDR3 runs 17 residues. Trimming took 5 bases from V and 0 from J; bases not matched to a gene: 1. In nucleotides, the CDR3 is TGTGCCAGCAGAGGGACTAGCGGGGGCTCTGGGGCCAACGTCCTGACTTTC. Its translation is CASRGTSGGSGANVLTF.

V and J are TRBV6-5 and TRBJ1-5; D perhaps matches TRBD1 (6 bases). CDR1 and CDR2 from the germline V gene are MNHEY and SVGAGI. V lost 11 bases, J lost 5 bases, and 13 bases lay in between. The CDR3 is made up of 12 amino acids. The CDR3 here is CAEGEFYQPQHF. DNA of the CDR3: TGTGCCGAGGGGGAGTTCTATCAGCCCCAGCATTTT.

The rearrangement joins TRBV24-1 to TRBJ1-4; maybe TRBD1 (5 bases). Trimming took 7 bases from V and 1 from J, leaving 6 bases between them. Per the germline V gene, CDR1 is KGHDR and CDR2 is SFDVKD. The CDR3 is 13 residues long. The CDR3 region has the DNA TGTGCCACCAGCCAGGGAACTAATGAAAAACTGTTTTTT. Encoded protein: CATSQGTNEKLFF.

With regard to this clone: A junction boundary mismatches the germline segment, possibly from a read error. The rearrangement uses TRBV18 and TRBJ1-5; 9 bases map to TRBD1. CDR1 is KGHSH and CDR2 is LQKENI in the germline V gene. The CDR3 runs to 14 residues. This CDR3 reads CASSPRQGDQPQHF. DNA of the CDR3: TGTGCCAGCTCCCCACGACAGGGGGATCAGCCCCAGCATTTT.

This clone occurred once. This chain joins TRBV18 and TRBJ2-3; D is uncertain. Trimming shortened V by 7 bases and J by 0 bases, and 8 bases separated the two germline ends. CDR1 is KGHSH, CDR2 LQKENI, per germline. This CDR3 spans 13 amino acids. CDR3 nucleotides: TGTGCCAGCTTAAGAACTAGCACAGATACGCAGTATTTT. It encodes CASLRTSTDTQYF.

The chain has TRBV28 and TRBJ1-2; the D is unclear. CDR1 MDHEN and CDR2 SYDVKM come from the germline V gene. This CDR3 is 14 amino acids long. Trimming took off 4 bases at V and 5 bases at J, with 14 bases between the two ends. The chain's CDR3 is CASSSAHPPYGYTF. DNA of the CDR3: TGTGCCAGCAGTTCGGCGCACCCGCCATATGGCTACACCTTC.

The sample holds one count of this clone. The chain is built from TRBV5-1 and TRBJ2-3, with D maybe TRBD1 (6 bases). Trimming stripped 0 bases from V and 6 bases from J, with 17 bases between. The CDR3 has 16 amino acids. Looked up from germline, CDR1 is SGHRS and CDR2 is YFSETQ. CDR3 sequence reads: CASSLGSGDGADTQYF. Here the CDR3 DNA reads TGCGCCAGCAGCTTGGGTTCAGGGGACGGCGCGGATACGCAGTATTTT.

The J gene is TRBJ2-1, the V gene TRBV28, with 13 nucleotides matching TRBD2. Germline V gives CDR1 MDHEN, CDR2 SYDVKM. The J segment lost 7 bases and the V segment lost 6 bases, leaving 15 bases of the junction unmatched. The CDR3 extends over 18 amino acids. The CDR3 protein is CASSPTPTSGGARNEQFF. The CDR3 nucleotides read TGTGCCAGCAGCCCGACTCCCACTAGCGGGGGGGCACGGAATGAGCAGTTCTTC.

The chain employs TRBV4-3 and TRBJ1-2; 9 bases agree with TRBD1. The germline CDR1 and CDR2 sequences are LGHNA and YSLEER. This CDR3 is built from 15 residues. V dropped 3 bases and J dropped 3; count of bases not matched to a gene: 5. Here the CDR3 DNA reads TGCGCCAGCAGCCAGGGGGGACAGGGCGACTATGGCTACACCTTC. This encodes CASSQGGQGDYGYTF.

In its sample, this clone was seen a few times. J is TRBJ2-3 and V is TRBV2; the D call may be TRBD1 or TRBD2 (6 bases each). The V end was cut by 9 bases, the J end by 6 bases, with 13 bases between. Germline V gives CDR1 SNHLY, CDR2 FYNNEI. The CDR3 runs to 12 residues. This chain's CDR3 is CARQGGGDTQYF. CDR3 DNA sequence: TGTGCCAGACAGGGAGGAGGGGATACGCAGTATTTT.

The rearrangement uses TRBV5-1 and TRBJ1-1; perhaps TRBD1 as D (5 bases). Germline V CDR1 and CDR2: SGHRS, YFSETQ. This CDR3 spans 16 amino acids. Trimming stripped 1 base from V and 3 bases from J, with 16 bases between. The CDR3 protein is CASSLKVAGRDTEAFF. CDR3 coding DNA: TGCGCCAGCAGCTTGAAGGTAGCGGGCAGGGACACTGAAGCTTTCTTT.

The rearrangement joins TRBV24-1 to TRBJ1-2; D is unclear. Germline loops: CDR1 KGHDR, CDR2 SFDVKD. The V and J ends lost 3 bases and 4 bases respectively, with 5 bases between them. The CDR3 extends over 12 amino acids. CDR3 nucleotides: TGTGCCACCAGTGATAGGTTCTATGGCTACACCTTC. It yields the protein CATSDRFYGYTF.

V and J are TRBV7-2 and TRBJ2-3; possible D gene TRBD2, 5 bases. Deletions cut 2 bases from V and 4 bases from J, with 16 bases between. Germline-derived CDR1 and CDR2 are SGHTA and FQGNSA. The CDR3 consists of 16 residues. Here the CDR3 reads CASSLLGRAAADTQYF. The CDR3 nucleotides read TGTGCCAGCAGCTTATTAGGGCGGGCCGCGGCAGATACGCAGTATTTT.

This clone has more than one count but fewer than ten. The chain employs TRBV29-1 and TRBJ1-1; unclear D gene. Trimming took 2 bases from V and 4 from J, leaving 11 bases between them. The CDR3 runs to 13 residues. Germline CDR1 reads SQVTM; CDR2 reads ANQGSEA. In DNA, the CDR3 is TGCAGCGTTGAACTTCCGGGTGCCACTGAAGCTTTCTTT. As protein: CSVELPGATEAFF.

This clone has just one count. This chain uses TRBV7-3 with TRBJ2-1, with a possible D match to TRBD1 (6 bases). Germline CDR1 and CDR2: SGHTA and FQGTGA. CDR3 size: 15 residues. Between the trimmed V and J ends, which lost 4 bases and 8 bases, there was a span of 18 bases. In DNA form, the CDR3 reads TGTGCCAGCAGCTCTAGGGGGTTCATATGGGATGAGCAGTTCTTC. It encodes CASSSRGFIWDEQFF. Complete variable domain (other parts from reference TRBV7-3 and TRBJ2-1): GAGVSQTPSNKVTEKGKYVELRCDPISGHTALYWYRQSLGQGPEFLIYFQGTGAADDSGLPNDRFFAVRPEGSVSTLKIQRTERGDSAVYLCASSSRGFIWDEQFFGPGTRLTVL.